These 14 T cell receptor beta chains share one sample of origin, sequenced in a study of identifying expanded T cells in peripheral blood. Data came from immunoSEQ multiplex PCR; TCRdb stores just in-frame clones and leaves some out. The data show 85,000 to 95,000 clones, about 90% seen once. Sequencing was carried out using blood. The source of these receptors is a person aged 18-70 years in good health.

This clone has only one observation. The gene calls are TRBV9 and TRBJ1-6; D unclear. Trimming pared 0 bases from V and 9 bases from J, leaving 13 bases between. CDR3 length: 15 amino acids. The germline gives CDR1 SGDLS, CDR2 YYNGEE. The DNA for the CDR3 is TGTGCCAGCAGCGTAGAACGGTTTTTGGCTTCACCCCTCCACTTT. Translated, it gives CASSVERFLASPLHF.

CDR3 DNA sequence: TGTGCCACCAGCAGAGCGATGGGACAGGCCAAAAACATTCAGTACTTC. This codes for CATSRAMGQAKNIQYF. The chain combines TRBV15 with TRBJ2-4, with 7 nucleotides matching TRBD1. CDR3 size: 16 residues. Germline V gene data show CDR1 as LNHNV and CDR2 as YYDKDF (reference sequence). The V and J ends lost 1 base and 1 base, in that order; junction bases with no gene match: 4.

The chain joins TRBV5-1 to TRBJ1-5; perhaps TRBD1 as D (5 bases). Trimming took off 0 bases at V and 7 bases at J, with 11 bases between the two ends. The CDR3 contains 14 residues. The germline gives CDR1 SGHRS, CDR2 YFSETQ. The CDR3 loop reads CASSLGQGSQPQHF. CDR3 in DNA: TGCGCCAGCAGCTTGGGGCAGGGAAGCCAGCCCCAGCATTTT.

The CDR3 region is CASSLRTSGYEQYF. The DNA of the CDR3 is TGTGCCAGCAGCCTAAGGACTAGCGGCTACGAGCAGTACTTC. This chain uses TRBV27 with TRBJ2-7; TRBD2 aligns across 10 bases. V gave up 6 bases and J gave up 3 bases; unmatched junction bases: 5. The CDR3 consists of 14 residues. Looked up from germline, CDR1 is MNHEY and CDR2 is SMNVEV (reference sequence).

The rearrangement links TRBV4-2 to TRBJ1-5, with no clear D. The V end lost 6 bases, the J end lost 9 bases, and 12 bases lay between the germline ends. Germline loops: CDR1 LGHNA, CDR2 YNFKEQ. This CDR3 is built from 12 residues. CDR3 residues: CASRADSGPQHF. The CDR3 DNA reads TGTGCCAGCAGGGCCGACTCAGGGCCCCAGCATTTT.

This clone was seen more than once but under ten times. This CDR3 is CAWSVANHQPQHF. Written as DNA, the CDR3 is TGTGCCTGGAGTGTTGCGAATCATCAGCCCCAGCATTTT. V usage is TRBV30 and J usage is TRBJ1-5; D remains unclear. The germline CDR1 and CDR2 sequences are GTSNPN and SVGIG (reference sequence). The CDR3 consists of 13 residues. Trimming took off 0 bases at V and 5 bases at J, with 8 bases between the two ends.

V gene TRBV5-8 combines with J gene TRBJ2-7; no clear D. CDR3 length: 14 residues. Trimming removed 0 bases from V and 1 base from J, with 8 bases in between. Germline loops: CDR1 SGHTS, CDR2 YDEGEE. The CDR3 sequence: CASSLVAVSYEQYF. The DNA for the CDR3 is TGTGCCAGCAGCTTGGTGGCAGTTTCCTACGAGCAGTACTTC.

Note on this clone: One junction end does not reproduce the germline sequence, and a read error may be involved. This sample also contains other DNA sequences that code for the same CDR3. This chain links TRBV28 with TRBJ1-2, with a tentative D call TRBD1 (5 bases). The CDR3 spans 14 residues. Looked up from germline, CDR1 is MDHEN and CDR2 is SYDVKM. The CDR3 sequence: CASTLREIGYGYTF. Here the CDR3 DNA reads TGTGCCAGCACTCTCAGGGAAATCGGTTATGGTTACACCTTC.

J is TRBJ2-3 and V is TRBV5-1; perhaps TRBD1 as D (7 bases). CDR1 is SGHRS and CDR2 is YFSETQ in the germline V gene. The CDR3 is 14 residues long. Trimming shortened V by 5 bases and J by 4 bases, and 14 bases separated the two germline ends. CDR3 sequence: CASSPQGGADTQYF. The CDR3, as DNA: TGCGCCAGCAGTCCTCAGGGGGGCGCAGATACGCAGTATTTT.

CDR3 sequence reads: CAWSVQGGGPNEKLFF. The CDR3 DNA follows: TGTGCCTGGAGTGTACAGGGGGGGGGACCGAATGAAAAACTGTTTTTT. The chain uses TRBV30 and TRBJ1-4; 8 bases are shared with TRBD1. With V trimmed by 0 bases and J by 5 bases, 8 bases remained unmatched. The germline V gene has CDR1 GTSNPN and CDR2 SVGIG (reference sequence). The CDR3 extends over 16 amino acids. The entire variable domain, with the rest obtained from reference TRBV30 and TRBJ1-4, is as follows: SQTIHQWPATLVQPVGSPLSLECTVEGTSNPNLYWYRQAAGRGLQLLFYSVGIGQISSEVPQNLSASRPQDRQFILSSKKLLLSDSGFYLCAWSVQGGGPNEKLFFGSGTQLSVL.

V gene TRBV5-1 combines with J gene TRBJ2-5, with D tentatively TRBD2 (5 bases). The germline gives CDR1 SGHRS, CDR2 YFSETQ. V lost 5 bases to trimming and J lost 5 bases, with 10 bases between them. The CDR3 is 12 residues long. The CDR3 DNA reads TGCGCCAGCAGGAGGGTCCGGGAGACCCAGTACTTC. The encoded protein is CASRRVRETQYF.

The genes are TRBV19 and TRBJ2-3, with 7 bases that match TRBD2. The CDR3 extends over 17 amino acids. Per the germline V gene, CDR1 is LNHDA and CDR2 is SQIVND (reference sequence). Losses at the gene ends were 10 bases for V and 2 bases for J; bases not matched to a gene: 18. In DNA form, the CDR3 reads TGTGCCACCACCTTAGGGCGGGAGTCCTGGAACACAGATACGCAGTATTTT. Protein product: CATTLGRESWNTDTQYF.

This clone was counted a single time. This chain connects TRBV2 to TRBJ1-5; D unresolved. Germline loops: CDR1 SNHLY, CDR2 FYNNEI. V was trimmed by 7 bases and J by 0 bases, leaving 13 bases between them. This CDR3 region has 15 residues. The CDR3 loop is CASTPWGSSNQPQHF. For the CDR3, the DNA is TGTGCCAGCACCCCGTGGGGTTCTAGCAATCAGCCCCAGCATTTT.

The J gene is TRBJ2-2, the V gene TRBV4-3; the D gene could be TRBD1 or TRBD2 (6 bases each). Germline loops: CDR1 LGHNA, CDR2 YSLEER. CDR3 size: 18 residues. Deletions cut 0 bases from V and 0 bases from J, with 14 bases between. The CDR3 spells CASSQDLGGTANTGELFF. DNA for the CDR3: TGCGCCAGCAGCCAAGATCTAGGGGGGACCGCGAACACCGGGGAGCTGTTTTTT.